Listed here are 25 T cell receptor beta chains from one sample, sequenced in a study of tissue T cells after allogeneic stem cell transplantation. Sequencing used immunoSEQ multiplex PCR; TCRdb keeps in-frame clones, though not all of them. The table lists 5,000 to 6,500 clones, around 47% of them singletons, with more than 2.5% in the top ten. Specified time point: mouse harvest day 7 after allogeneic transplant. The graft held 10^6 splenic CD5+ T cells and 10^7 T-cell-depleted bone marrow cells. The specimen was skin. These receptors originate from a female BALB/c mouse given C57BL/6 T cells with graft-versus-host disease after an allogeneic hematopoietic cell transplant.

For this clone: Mouse gene names apply. The read falls 1 residue short of the CDR3 end, and the missing part is taken from the germline J gene. This chain joins TRBV13-1 and TRBJ2-4, with D uncertain. Germline assignment: CDR1 NSHNY and CDR2 SYGAGN. The CDR3 has 13 amino acids. Trimming took 2 bases from V and 0 from J, leaving 4 bases between them. The CDR3 is CASSEPSQNTLYF. The DNA read from the CDR3 is TGTGCCAGCAGTGAGCCTAGTCAAAACACCTTGTAC.

Regarding this clone: Mouse names are used for the genes. The CDR3 end is not reached by the read, which stops 1 residue before it; the germline J gene fills it in. The rearrangement joins TRBV23 to TRBJ2-7; the table's D call TRBD1 went unverified against the DNA. This CDR3 region has 15 residues. From germline, CDR1 is KGHTA and CDR2 FQNQQP. CDR3: CSSSQSGTGSYEQYF. The part of the CDR3 DNA that was read is TGCTCCAGCAGTCAATCCGGGACAGGCTCCTATGAACAGTAC.

Notes on this clone: Gene names and germline refer to mouse. Coverage ceases 1 residue before the CDR3 finishes, and the germline J gene fills in the end. The chain carries TRBV3 and TRBJ1-4; 8 nucleotides match TRBD1. Unmatched junction bases numbered 3, after V lost 2 bases and J lost 7 bases. The CDR3 consists of 14 residues. Germline values: CDR1 SNHLY, CDR2 FYNGKV (reference sequence). CDR3 DNA, as far as it was read: TGTGCCAGCAGCTTATCAGGGGGCTTCGAAAGATTATTT. Its protein is CASSLSGGFERLF. The entire CDR3 protein reads CASSLSGGFERLFF. The variable domain in full, completed from reference TRBV3 and TRBJ1-4, reads GPKVLQIPSHQIIDMGQMVTLNCDPVSNHLYFYWYKQILGQQMEFLVNFYNGKVMEKSKLFKDQFSVERPDGSYFTLKIQPTALEDSAVYFCASSLSGGFERLFFGHGTKLSVL.

As to this clone: Mouse gene names and germline throughout. The read finishes 1 residue shy of the CDR3 end, and the germline J gene is used to complete it. J is TRBJ2-5 and V is TRBV2; 8 bases are shared with TRBD2. The germline CDR1 and CDR2 sequences are LGHNA and YSYQKL. The CDR3 is 15 amino acids. Trimming removed 0 bases from V and 4 bases from J; junction bases left unmatched: 3. CDR3 DNA (partial): TGTGCCAGCAGCCAAGATCCACTGGGGGAAGACACCCAGTAC. Translated, it gives CASSQDPLGEDTQY. In full, the CDR3 reads CASSQDPLGEDTQYF.

On this clone itself: Here the gene names and germline are mouse. With the read ending 1 residue before the CDR3 end, the germline J gene is used to fill in that end. The V and J genes are TRBV26 and TRBJ1-3; D uncertain. Germline V gene lookup returns CDR1 KGHPV and CDR2 FQNQEV (reference sequence). Between the trimmed V and J ends, which lost 1 base and 1 base, there was a span of 5 bases. The length of the CDR3 is 14 residues. This CDR3 reads CASSLLGSGNTLYF. Incomplete CDR3 DNA: TGTGCCAGCAGTCTGTTGGGCTCTGGAAATACGCTCTAT.

This clone was seen a few times. The genes are named according to mouse. The read finishes 1 residue shy of the CDR3 end, and the germline J gene is used to complete it. This chain uses TRBV26 with TRBJ2-3, with TRBD2 matching 10 bases. CDR1 is KGHPV, CDR2 FQNQEV, per germline (reference sequence). The CDR3 is made up of 14 amino acids. The V gene end was trimmed by 6 bases and the J gene end by 3 bases; junction bases not matched to a gene: 3. The CDR3 sequence: CASRRLGGAETLYF. The covered CDR3 bases are TGTGCCAGCAGGCGACTGGGGGGCGCAGAAACGCTGTAT.

Comment on this clone: Genes here carry mouse names. Read data end 1 residue before the CDR3 end; the end is taken from the germline J gene. The gene calls are TRBV3 and TRBJ1-5; possibly TRBD1 for D (5 bases). Germline CDR1 reads SNHLY; CDR2 reads FYNGKV (reference sequence). This CDR3 is 14 amino acids long. V dropped 2 bases and J dropped 1 base, with 6 bases sitting between them. CDR3 DNA (partial): TGTGCCAGCAGCTTATCAGGGAACAACCAGGCTCCGCTT. Translation: CASSLSGNNQAPL. The CDR3 reads in full as CASSLSGNNQAPLF.

This clone is a singleton in its sample. The gene symbols are mouse symbols. Incomplete CDR3 DNA: TGTGCTAGCAGTTGGTTTAACCAAGACACCCAGTAC. Protein: CASSWFNQDTQY. The CDR3 reads in full as CASSWFNQDTQYF. This sequence joins TRBV29 and TRBJ2-5; D not certain. The read gets to within 1 residue of the CDR3 end, and the germline J gene fills in the rest. Per the germline V gene, CDR1 is MSHET and CDR2 is SYDVDS. The length of the CDR3 is 13 residues. Trimming took off 4 bases at V and 0 bases at J, with 5 bases between the two ends.

Only a few counts were recorded for this clone. Mouse gene names apply. The read comes to an end 1 residue before the CDR3 does, leaving the germline J gene to fill in the end. This chain uses TRBV17 with TRBJ2-1, with a possible D match to TRBD2 (6 bases). Per the germline V gene, CDR1 is MNHDT and CDR2 is YYDKIL. Trimming left V 3 bases short and J 7 bases short, with 13 bases between. The CDR3 consists of 14 residues. CDR3 DNA (partial): TGTGCTAGCAGTAGCGGCGACTGGAGCGCTGAGCAGTTC. This gives the protein CASSSGDWSAEQF. The CDR3 reads in full as CASSSGDWSAEQFF.

The sample holds a few counts of this clone. All gene names here are mouse names. The read is 1 residue too short to cover the CDR3 end, so that end is filled in from the germline J gene. V usage is TRBV13-1 and J usage is TRBJ2-2; 9 bases agree with TRBD1. V dropped 3 bases and J dropped 3; count of bases not matched to a gene: 3. Per germline, CDR1 NSHNY and CDR2 SYGAGN. The CDR3 consists of 15 residues. Incomplete CDR3 DNA: TGTGCCAGCAGTGGGACAGGGGAGGACACCGGGCAGCTCTAC. It encodes CASSGTGEDTGQLY. The entire CDR3 protein reads CASSGTGEDTGQLYF.

By proportion, this clone is medium-sized (0.01 to 0.1%). Gene and germline names: mouse. The read terminates 1 residue before the CDR3 end, so the remaining end is supplied by the germline J gene. V gene TRBV2 combines with J gene TRBJ2-7; 11 bases are a match to TRBD1. The CDR3 has 14 residues. The V gene's germline CDR1 is LGHNA and CDR2 YSYQKL. Trimming removed 5 bases from V and 4 bases from J; junction bases left unmatched: 4. The chain's CDR3 is CASSSGTGGYEQYF. CDR3 DNA (partial): TGTGCCAGCAGCTCCGGGACAGGGGGGTATGAACAGTAC.

About this clone itself: The genes are named according to mouse. The read finishes 1 residue shy of the CDR3 end, and the germline J gene is used to complete it. V gene TRBV23 combines with J gene TRBJ1-4. CDR1 and CDR2 from the germline V gene are KGHTA and FQNQQP. The CDR3 consists of 12 residues. Partial CDR3 DNA: TGCTCCAGCAGTCAATGGGGCGAAAGATTATTT. Amino acid sequence: CSSSQWGERLF. The complete CDR3 protein is CSSSQWGERLFF.

In its sample, this clone was seen a few times. Gene names and germline match the mouse. The sequence runs out 1 residue before the end of the CDR3; the remainder is reconstructed from the germline J gene. The chain is built from TRBV26 and TRBJ1-1, with TRBD1 matching 8 bases. With V trimmed by 2 bases and J by 4 bases, 6 bases remained unmatched. Germline lookup yields CDR1 KGHPV and CDR2 FQNQEV (reference sequence). This CDR3 has 15 amino acids. Incomplete CDR3 DNA: TGTGCCAGCAGTCTGGGCAGGGGGCGGGGCACAGAAGTCTTC. Translated: CASSLGRGRGTEVF. The full CDR3 protein reads CASSLGRGRGTEVFF.

There are a few counts of this clone. Here the gene names and germline are mouse. The read stops 1 residue short of the end of the CDR3; the missing end is completed from the germline J gene. The chain combines TRBV3 with TRBJ2-1; 10 nucleotides align to TRBD2. This CDR3 is 15 amino acids long. After removal of 5 bases from V and 4 bases from J, the junction contained 5 bases not matched to a gene. Germline V gives CDR1 SNHLY, CDR2 FYNGKV (reference sequence). The sequenced part of the CDR3 DNA is TGTGCCAGCAGCCCCCGGACTGGGGGTTATGCTGAGCAGTTC. It is translated as CASSPRTGGYAEQF. The whole CDR3 sequence is CASSPRTGGYAEQFF.

Concerning this clone: Gene names and germline match the mouse. The observed sequence ends 1 residue before the CDR3 terminus, with the missing tail filled in from the germline J gene. The chain carries TRBV23 and TRBJ2-4. The CDR3 sequence is 12 residues long. The germline gives CDR1 KGHTA, CDR2 FQNQQP. The part of the CDR3 DNA that was read is TGCTCCAGCAGTCAATCGGGGAACACCTTGTAC. The encoded protein is CSSSQSGNTLY. The complete CDR3 protein is CSSSQSGNTLYF.

The table lists this clone with a count of one. The germline and genes are mouse ones. The DNA ends 1 residue before the CDR3 does, and the rest of the CDR3 is filled in from the germline J gene. The chain carries TRBV26 and TRBJ2-5; 7 positions match TRBD1. Germline V lookup: CDR1 KGHPV, CDR2 FQNQEV (reference sequence). CDR3 length: 15 residues. The ends lost 6 bases at V and 3 bases at J; junction bases unmatched: 9. The DNA read from the CDR3 is TGTGCCAGCAGCCGCTGGACAGGAGGACAAGACACCCAGTAC. Translation: CASSRWTGGQDTQY. The entire CDR3 protein is CASSRWTGGQDTQYF. Full variable domain (missing parts from reference TRBV26 and TRBJ2-5): NSKVIQTPRYLVKGQGQKAKMRCIPEKGHPVVFWYQQNKNNEFKFLINFQNQEVLQQIDMTEKRFSAECPSNSPCSLEIQSSEAGDSALYLCASSRWTGGQDTQYFGPGTRLLVL.

This clone has only a few counts. Mouse gene names apply. The read comes to an end 1 residue before the CDR3 does, leaving the germline J gene to fill in the end. This sequence joins TRBV3 and TRBJ1-3; no definite D call. Germline CDR1 and CDR2: SNHLY and FYNGKV (reference sequence). Trimming left V 1 base short and J 0 bases short, with 4 bases between. CDR3 length: 14 residues. The sequenced part of the CDR3 DNA is TGTGCCAGCAGCTTAGGGGCTTCTGGAAATACGCTCTAT. Amino acid sequence: CASSLGASGNTLY. The full CDR3 reads CASSLGASGNTLYF.

A few counts support this clone. Gene names denote mouse genes. The read ends 1 residue early relative to the CDR3; the germline J gene fills the gap. The rearrangement links TRBV23 to TRBJ1-4; no DNA check was done on the table's D call, TRBD1. The CDR3 totals 14 residues. The germline V gene encodes CDR1 KGHTA and CDR2 FQNQQP. This CDR3 reads CSSSGQGPNERLFF. The part of the CDR3 DNA that was read is TGCTCCAGCAGTGGACAGGGACCCAACGAAAGATTATTT.

This clone has just a few counts. Each gene name is a mouse one. The read halts 1 residue ahead of the CDR3 end, with the missing end drawn from the germline J gene. The chain couples TRBV26 to TRBJ2-7, with 8 bases that match TRBD2. Germline values: CDR1 KGHPV, CDR2 FQNQEV (reference sequence). CDR3 length: 12 residues. With V trimmed by 3 bases and J by 6 bases, 1 base remained unmatched. The CDR3 DNA, read in part, is TGTGCCAGCAGTCTCTGGGGGGTTGAACAGTAC. It yields the protein CASSLWGVEQY. In full, the CDR3 reads CASSLWGVEQYF.

About this clone: Gene names follow the mouse nomenclature. The DNA ends 1 residue before the CDR3 does, and the rest of the CDR3 is filled in from the germline J gene. The V call is TRBV16, the J call TRBJ1-1, with no clear D. Trimming cost V 0 bases and J 4 bases, with 6 bases left between them. Per the germline V gene, CDR1 is SGHSA and CDR2 is FRNQAP. The CDR3 runs 13 residues. CDR3 sequence reads: CASSLEGSTEVFF. The sequenced part of the CDR3 DNA is TGTGCAAGCAGCTTAGAAGGGAGCACAGAAGTCTTC.

A word on this clone: Any gene name here is a mouse gene name. The covered CDR3 bases are TGTGCCAGCTCTCCTCACTGGGGGCAAAACACCTTGTAC. This codes for CASSPHWGQNTLY. The complete CDR3 sequence is CASSPHWGQNTLYF. The chain uses TRBV12-2 and TRBJ2-4, with TRBD2 matching over 8 bases. With the read ending 1 residue before the CDR3 end, the germline J gene is used to fill in that end. The CDR3 runs to 14 residues. CDR1 is SGHLS, CDR2 HYDKME, per germline. The ends lost 2 bases at V and 3 bases at J; junction bases unmatched: 3.

For this clone: Genes and germline are mouse. The read comes to an end 1 residue before the CDR3 does, leaving the germline J gene to fill in the end. The V call is TRBV26, the J call TRBJ1-3; D unclear. The V gene lost 3 bases and the J gene lost 0 bases, with 6 bases spanning the gap. Per germline, CDR1 KGHPV and CDR2 FQNQEV (reference sequence). This CDR3 region has 14 residues. Incomplete CDR3 DNA: TGTGCCAGCAGTCTAGGAGATTCTGGAAATACGCTCTAT. It encodes CASSLGDSGNTLY. The full CDR3 is CASSLGDSGNTLYF.

This clone was observed a handful of times. The genes and germline here are from mouse. The CDR3 is cut off 1 residue early in the read; its end comes from the germline J gene. J is TRBJ1-3 and V is TRBV26; 10 bases line up with TRBD1. There are 13 residues in the CDR3. Unmatched junction bases numbered 1, after V lost 4 bases and J lost 7 bases. CDR1 is KGHPV and CDR2 is FQNQEV in the germline V gene (reference sequence). This chain's CDR3 is CASSPGQGNTLYF. The sequenced part of the CDR3 DNA is TGTGCCAGCAGTCCGGGACAGGGGAATACGCTCTAT. The whole variable domain, filled in from reference TRBV26 and TRBJ1-3, reads NSKVIQTPRYLVKGQGQKAKMRCIPEKGHPVVFWYQQNKNNEFKFLINFQNQEVLQQIDMTEKRFSAECPSNSPCSLEIQSSEAGDSALYLCASSPGQGNTLYFGEGSRLIVV.

With respect to this clone: Gene names denote mouse genes. CDR3 bases read: TGTGCCAGCTCTCTGGGGGTTTCCAACGAAAGATTATTT. Protein product: CASSLGVSNERLF. The whole CDR3 reads CASSLGVSNERLFF. This chain links TRBV12-1 with TRBJ1-4; possibly TRBD1 for D (5 bases). Coverage ceases 1 residue before the CDR3 finishes, and the germline J gene fills in the end. The CDR3 has 14 amino acids. Germline CDR1 reads SGHSN; CDR2 reads HYEKVE. The V gene lost 1 base and the J gene lost 0 bases, with 5 bases spanning the gap.

This clone was seen a handful of times. Gene names refer to mouse genes. With the read ending 1 residue before the CDR3 end, the germline J gene is used to fill in that end. The J gene is TRBJ2-3, the V gene TRBV16; 10 bases agree with TRBD2. Germline CDR1 SGHSA, CDR2 FRNQAP. J lost 4 bases, V lost 5 bases, and 3 bases had no gene match. CDR3 size: 14 residues. Incomplete CDR3 DNA: TGTGCAAGCAGCCGGGACTGGGGTTCAGAAACGCTGTAT. Translating gives CASSRDWGSETLY. The CDR3 in its entirety is CASSRDWGSETLYF.